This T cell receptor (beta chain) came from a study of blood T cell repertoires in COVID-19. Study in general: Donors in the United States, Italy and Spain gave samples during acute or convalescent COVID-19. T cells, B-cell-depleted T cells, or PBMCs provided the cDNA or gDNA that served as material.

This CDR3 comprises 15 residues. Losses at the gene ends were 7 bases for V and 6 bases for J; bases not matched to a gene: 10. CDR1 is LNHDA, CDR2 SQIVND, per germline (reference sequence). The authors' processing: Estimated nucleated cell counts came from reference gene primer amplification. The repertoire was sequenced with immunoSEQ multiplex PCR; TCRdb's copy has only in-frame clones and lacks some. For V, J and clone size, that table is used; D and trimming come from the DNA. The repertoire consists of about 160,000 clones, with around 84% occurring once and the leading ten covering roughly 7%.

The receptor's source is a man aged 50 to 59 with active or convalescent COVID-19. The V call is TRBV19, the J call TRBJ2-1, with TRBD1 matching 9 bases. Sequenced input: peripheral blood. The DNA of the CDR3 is TGTGCCAGTATTCCCGTTACAGGGGGCATCAATGAGCAGTTCTTC. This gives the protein CASIPVTGGINEQFF.